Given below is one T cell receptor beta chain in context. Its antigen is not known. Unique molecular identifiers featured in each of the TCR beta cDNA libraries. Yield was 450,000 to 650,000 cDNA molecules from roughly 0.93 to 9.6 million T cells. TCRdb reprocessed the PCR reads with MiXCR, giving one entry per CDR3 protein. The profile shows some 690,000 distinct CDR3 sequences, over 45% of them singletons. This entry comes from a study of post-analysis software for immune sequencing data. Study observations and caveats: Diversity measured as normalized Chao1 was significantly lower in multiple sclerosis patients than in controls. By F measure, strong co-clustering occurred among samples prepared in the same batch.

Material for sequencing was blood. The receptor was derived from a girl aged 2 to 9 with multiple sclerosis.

The CDR3, as DNA: TGCAGCGTCGGACAGGCGAGGAACACTGAAGCTTTCTTT. Translated: CSVGQARNTEAFF. The chain uses TRBV29-1 and TRBJ1-1; 7 bases align to TRBD1. Germline V gives CDR1 SQVTM, CDR2 ANQGSEA. V trimming: 6 bases; J trimming: 1 base; junction bases outside the gene matches: 5. The CDR3 is 13 amino acids.